Given below is one TCR beta chain in context. Antigen specificity is unknown. In TCRdb, the reads were re-called with MiXCR into one record per CDR3 protein. Here the sample spans roughly 500,000 distinct CDR3 sequences, 16% being singletons. This sample stems from a study of T cell repertoires in cytomegalovirus infection. Study-wide context: It was the public TCR beta signatures that indicated both CMV infection and matching HLA type. Study-wide results and caveats: Totalled public TCR beta family frequency picked out people who carried CMV plus the relevant HLA. HLA-C-restricted TCR beta clonotypes specific for CMV led the ex vivo response.

The CDR3 is made up of 15 amino acids. With 0 bases clipped from V and 2 bases from J, the junction kept 0 bases outside the gene matches. Germline V gene data show CDR1 as MNHEY and CDR2 as SVGEGT. This rearrangement joins TRBV6-2 or TRBV6-3 to TRBJ2-7; 11 bases are shared with TRBD2. Sequencing was carried out using CD8+ T cells from PBMCs. This receptor was obtained from a human donor in good health (CMV status not recorded). Some clones in this sample may be carry-over from other donors' samples. As DNA, the CDR3 is TGTGCCAGCAGTTACTCTAGCGGGAGGGCCTACGAGCAGTACTTC. It yields the protein CASSYSSGRAYEQYF.